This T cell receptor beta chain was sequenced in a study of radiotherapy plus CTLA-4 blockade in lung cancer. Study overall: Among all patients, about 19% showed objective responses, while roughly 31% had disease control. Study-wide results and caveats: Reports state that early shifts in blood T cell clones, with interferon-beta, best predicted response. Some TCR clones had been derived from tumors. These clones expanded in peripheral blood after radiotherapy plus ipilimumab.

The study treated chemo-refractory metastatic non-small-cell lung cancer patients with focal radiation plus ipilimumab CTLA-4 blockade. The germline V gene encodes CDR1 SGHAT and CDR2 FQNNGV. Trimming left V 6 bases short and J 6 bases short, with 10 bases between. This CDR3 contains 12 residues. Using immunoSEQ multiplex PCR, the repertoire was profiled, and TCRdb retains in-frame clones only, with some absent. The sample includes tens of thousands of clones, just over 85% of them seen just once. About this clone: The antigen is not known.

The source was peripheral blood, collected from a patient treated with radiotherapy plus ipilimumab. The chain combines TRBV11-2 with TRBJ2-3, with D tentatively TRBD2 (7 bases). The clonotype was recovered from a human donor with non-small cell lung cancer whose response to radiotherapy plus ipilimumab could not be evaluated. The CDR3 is CASRRGADTQYF. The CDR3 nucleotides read TGTGCCAGCAGACGGGGGGCGGATACGCAGTATTTT.